The T cell receptor beta chain under discussion was sequenced for a study of OX40 agonist ivuxolimab in advanced cancers. Study-wide background: Therapy given before enrollment (anti-PD-1, anti-PD-L1 or anti-CTLA-4) was allowed, and under 45% had some. General study points: With doses of 0.1 to 3.0 mg/kg, CD4+ and CD8+ blood T cells had undergone clonal expansion by week 6.

As to this clone: Its antigen is undetermined.

Method: immunoSEQ multiplex PCR; TCRdb's copy keeps in-frame clones and lacks some. This table has 65,000 to 70,000 clones, almost 90% appearing once. Germline assignment: CDR1 SGHTA and CDR2 FQGNSA. The V end was cut by 1 base, the J end by 6 bases, with 10 bases between. CDR3 length: 14 residues. The sequenced sample was CD4+ or CD8+ T cells sorted from blood, obtained in a trial of the OX40 agonist ivuxolimab. The chain links TRBV7-2 to TRBJ2-1, with D perhaps TRBD2 (5 bases). This TCR came from an adult with an advanced solid tumor such as melanoma, head and neck, liver or kidney cancer. The CDR3 spells CASSLVGLPNEQFF. As DNA, the CDR3 is TGTGCCAGCAGCTTAGTTGGACTCCCCAATGAGCAGTTCTTC.